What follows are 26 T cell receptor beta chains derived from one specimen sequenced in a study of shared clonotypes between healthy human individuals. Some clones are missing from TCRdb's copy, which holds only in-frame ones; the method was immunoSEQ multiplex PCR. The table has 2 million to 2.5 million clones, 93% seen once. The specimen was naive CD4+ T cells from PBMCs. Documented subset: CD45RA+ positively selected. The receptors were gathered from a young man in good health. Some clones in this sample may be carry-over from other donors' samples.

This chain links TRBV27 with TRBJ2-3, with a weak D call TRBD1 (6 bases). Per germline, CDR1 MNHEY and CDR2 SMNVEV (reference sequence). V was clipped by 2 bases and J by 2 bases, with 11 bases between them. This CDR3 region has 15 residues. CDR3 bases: TGTGCCAGCAGTTTAGGGGACACTTACACAGATACGCAGTATTTT. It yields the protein CASSLGDTYTDTQYF.

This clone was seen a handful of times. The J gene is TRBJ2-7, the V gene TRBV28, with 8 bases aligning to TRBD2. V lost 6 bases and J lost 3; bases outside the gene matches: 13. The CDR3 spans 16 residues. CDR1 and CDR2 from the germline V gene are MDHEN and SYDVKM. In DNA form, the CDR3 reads TGTGCCAGCAGCCCGGGCGGGAGGCGGACAATCTACGAGCAGTACTTC. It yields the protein CASSPGGRRTIYEQYF.

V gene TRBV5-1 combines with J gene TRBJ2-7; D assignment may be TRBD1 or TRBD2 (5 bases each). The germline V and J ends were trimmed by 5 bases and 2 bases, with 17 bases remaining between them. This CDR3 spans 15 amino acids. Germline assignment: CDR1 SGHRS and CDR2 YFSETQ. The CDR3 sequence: CASRYQRDLTYEQYF. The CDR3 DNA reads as TGCGCCAGCAGGTACCAGAGGGACCTAACCTACGAGCAGTACTTC.

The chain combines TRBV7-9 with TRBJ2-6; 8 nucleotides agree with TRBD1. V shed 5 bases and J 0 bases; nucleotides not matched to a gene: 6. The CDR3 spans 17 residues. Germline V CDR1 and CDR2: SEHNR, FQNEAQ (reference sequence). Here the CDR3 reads CASSRGTGVSGANVLTF. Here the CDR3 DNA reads TGTGCCAGCAGCCGAGGGACAGGAGTCTCTGGGGCCAACGTCCTGACTTTC.

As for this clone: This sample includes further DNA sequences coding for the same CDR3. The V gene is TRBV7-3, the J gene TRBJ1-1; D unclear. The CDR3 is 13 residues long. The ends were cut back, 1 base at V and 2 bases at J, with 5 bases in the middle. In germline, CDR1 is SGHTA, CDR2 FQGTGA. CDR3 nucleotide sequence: TGTGCCAGCAGCTTAAGGGGAAACACTGAAGCTTTCTTT. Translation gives CASSLRGNTEAFF.

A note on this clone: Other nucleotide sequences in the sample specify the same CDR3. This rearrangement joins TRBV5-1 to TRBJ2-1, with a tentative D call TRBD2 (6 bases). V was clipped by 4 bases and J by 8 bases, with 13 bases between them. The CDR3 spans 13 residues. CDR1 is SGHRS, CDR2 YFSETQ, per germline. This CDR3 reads CASSLGGVDEQFF. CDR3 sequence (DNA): TGCGCCAGCAGCCTCGGAGGGGTCGATGAGCAGTTCTTC.

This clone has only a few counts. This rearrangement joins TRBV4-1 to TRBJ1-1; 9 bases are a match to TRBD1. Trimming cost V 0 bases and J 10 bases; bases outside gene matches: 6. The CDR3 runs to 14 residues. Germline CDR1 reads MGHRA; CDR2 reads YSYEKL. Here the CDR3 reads CASSQDRTGVRAFF. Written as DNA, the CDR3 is TGCGCCAGCAGCCAAGATAGGACAGGGGTGCGAGCTTTCTTT.

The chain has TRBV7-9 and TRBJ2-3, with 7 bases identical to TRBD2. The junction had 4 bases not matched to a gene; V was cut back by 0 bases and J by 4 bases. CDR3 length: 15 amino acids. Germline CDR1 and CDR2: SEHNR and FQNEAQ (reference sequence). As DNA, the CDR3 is TGTGCCAGCAGCTTAGCTAGCGGGCCCGCAGATACGCAGTATTTT. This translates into CASSLASGPADTQYF.

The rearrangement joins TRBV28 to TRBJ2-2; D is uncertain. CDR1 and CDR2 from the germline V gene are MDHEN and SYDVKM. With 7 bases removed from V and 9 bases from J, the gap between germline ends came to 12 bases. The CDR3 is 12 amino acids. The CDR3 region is CASTSSARELFF. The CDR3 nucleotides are TGTGCCAGCACCAGTTCAGCACGGGAGCTGTTTTTT. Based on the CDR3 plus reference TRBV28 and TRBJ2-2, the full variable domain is DVKVTQSSRYLVKRTGEKVFLECVQDMDHENMFWYRQDPGLGLRLIYFSYDVKMKEKGDIPEGYSVSREKKERFSLILESASTNQTSMYLCASTSSARELFFGEGSRLTVL.

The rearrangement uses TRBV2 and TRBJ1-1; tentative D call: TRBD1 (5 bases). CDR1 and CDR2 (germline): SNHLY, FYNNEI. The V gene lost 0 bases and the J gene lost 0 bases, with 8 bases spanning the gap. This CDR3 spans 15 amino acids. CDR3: CASSEAGHMNTEAFF. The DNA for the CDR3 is TGTGCCAGCAGTGAAGCCGGACACATGAACACTGAAGCTTTCTTT.

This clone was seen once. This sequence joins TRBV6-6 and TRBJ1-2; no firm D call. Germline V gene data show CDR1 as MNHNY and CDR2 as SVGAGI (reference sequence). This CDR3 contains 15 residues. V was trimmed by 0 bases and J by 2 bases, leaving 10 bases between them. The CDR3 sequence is CASSYSRQANYGYTF. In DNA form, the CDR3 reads TGTGCCAGCAGTTACTCGAGGCAGGCGAACTATGGCTACACCTTC.

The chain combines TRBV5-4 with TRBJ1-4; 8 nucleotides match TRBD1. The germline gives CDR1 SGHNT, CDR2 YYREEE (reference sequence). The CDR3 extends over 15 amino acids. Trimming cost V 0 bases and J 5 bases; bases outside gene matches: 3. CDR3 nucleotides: TGTGCCAGCAGCTTGGGTCAGGGGGCGAATGAAAAACTGTTTTTT. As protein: CASSLGQGANEKLFF.

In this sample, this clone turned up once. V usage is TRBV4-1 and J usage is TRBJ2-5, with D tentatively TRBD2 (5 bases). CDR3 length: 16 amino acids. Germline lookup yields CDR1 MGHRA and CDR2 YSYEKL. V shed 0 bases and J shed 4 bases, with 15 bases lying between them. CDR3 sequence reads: CASSQDFTGTGETQYF. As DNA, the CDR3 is TGCGCCAGCAGCCAAGATTTTACGGGAACGGGAGAGACCCAGTACTTC.

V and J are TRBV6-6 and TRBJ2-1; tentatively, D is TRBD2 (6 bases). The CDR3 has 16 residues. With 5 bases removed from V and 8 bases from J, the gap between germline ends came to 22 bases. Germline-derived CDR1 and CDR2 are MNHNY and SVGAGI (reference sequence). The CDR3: CASSGAGTGIIYEQFF. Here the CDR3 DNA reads TGTGCCAGCAGTGGGGCAGGGACTGGGATCATCTATGAGCAGTTCTTC.

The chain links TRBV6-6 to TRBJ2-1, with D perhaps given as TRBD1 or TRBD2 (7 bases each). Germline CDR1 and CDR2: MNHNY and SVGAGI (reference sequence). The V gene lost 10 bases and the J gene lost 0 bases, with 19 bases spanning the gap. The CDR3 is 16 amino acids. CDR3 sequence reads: CATTSRGGDSYNEQFF. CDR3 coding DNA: TGTGCCACTACTTCCAGGGGGGGTGACTCCTACAATGAGCAGTTCTTC.

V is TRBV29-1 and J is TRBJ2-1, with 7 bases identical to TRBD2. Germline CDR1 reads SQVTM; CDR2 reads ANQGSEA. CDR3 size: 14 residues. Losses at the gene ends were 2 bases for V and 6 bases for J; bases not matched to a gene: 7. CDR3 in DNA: TGCAGCGTTGAAAGAGGGAGGGCCGGCAATGAGCAGTTCTTC. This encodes CSVERGRAGNEQFF.

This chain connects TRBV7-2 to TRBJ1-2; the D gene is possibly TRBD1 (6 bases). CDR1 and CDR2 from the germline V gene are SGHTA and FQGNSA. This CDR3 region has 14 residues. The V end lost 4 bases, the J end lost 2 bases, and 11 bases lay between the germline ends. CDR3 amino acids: CASSYNRANYGYTF. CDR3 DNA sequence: TGTGCCAGCAGCTATAACAGGGCAAACTATGGCTACACCTTC.

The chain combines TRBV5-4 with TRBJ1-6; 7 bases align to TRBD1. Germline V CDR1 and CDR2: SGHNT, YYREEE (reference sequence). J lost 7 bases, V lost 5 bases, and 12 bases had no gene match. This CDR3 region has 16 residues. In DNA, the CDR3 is TGTGCCAGCAGATTAACCCCGGGACAGCGAAATTCACCCCTCCACTTT. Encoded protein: CASRLTPGQRNSPLHF.

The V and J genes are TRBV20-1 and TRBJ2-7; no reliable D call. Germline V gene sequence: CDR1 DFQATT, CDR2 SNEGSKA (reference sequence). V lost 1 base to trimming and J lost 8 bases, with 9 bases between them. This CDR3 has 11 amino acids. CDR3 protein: CSARGSPQQYF. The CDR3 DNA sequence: TGCAGTGCTAGAGGAAGCCCCCAGCAGTACTTC.

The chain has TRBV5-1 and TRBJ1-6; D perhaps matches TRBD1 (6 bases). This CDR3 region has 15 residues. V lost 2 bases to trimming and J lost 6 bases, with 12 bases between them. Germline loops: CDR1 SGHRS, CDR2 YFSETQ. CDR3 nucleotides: TGCGCCAGCAGCTTAGCGGCAGGGGCTAATTCACCCCTCCACTTT. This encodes CASSLAAGANSPLHF.

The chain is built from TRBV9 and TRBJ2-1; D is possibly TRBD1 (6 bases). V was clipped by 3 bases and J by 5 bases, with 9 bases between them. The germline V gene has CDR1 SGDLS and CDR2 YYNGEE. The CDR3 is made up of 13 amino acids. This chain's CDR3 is CASSAQGHNEQFF. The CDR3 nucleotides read TGTGCCAGCAGCGCACAGGGTCACAATGAGCAGTTCTTC.

The CDR3 DNA reads TGCAGCGTTGAGTTGGCGGCCCTCCCCTACAATGAGCAGTTCTTC. Translated: CSVELAALPYNEQFF. V usage is TRBV29-1 and J usage is TRBJ2-1; D ambiguous. The CDR3 is made up of 15 amino acids. The germline V gene has CDR1 SQVTM and CDR2 ANQGSEA. Deletions cut 3 bases from V and 2 bases from J, with 14 bases between.

The CDR3 reads CASSRNYNEQFF. In nucleotides, the CDR3 is TGTGCCAGCAGCCGCAACTACAATGAGCAGTTCTTC. The V and J genes are TRBV27 and TRBJ2-1; no firm D call. The ends were cut back, 6 bases at V and 3 bases at J, with 6 bases in the middle. Looked up from germline, CDR1 is MNHEY and CDR2 is SMNVEV (reference sequence). The CDR3 is 12 residues long.

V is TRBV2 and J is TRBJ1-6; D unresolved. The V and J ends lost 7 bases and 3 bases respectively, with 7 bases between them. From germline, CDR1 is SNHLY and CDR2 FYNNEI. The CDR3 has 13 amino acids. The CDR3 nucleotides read TGTGCCAGCACGGCAGACTATAATTCACCCCTCCACTTT. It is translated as CASTADYNSPLHF.

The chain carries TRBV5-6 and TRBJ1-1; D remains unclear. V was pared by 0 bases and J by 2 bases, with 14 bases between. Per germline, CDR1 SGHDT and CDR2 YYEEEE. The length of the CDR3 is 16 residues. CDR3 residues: CASSLESRPGNTEAFF. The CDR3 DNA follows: TGTGCCAGCAGCTTGGAAAGTAGGCCAGGAAACACTGAAGCTTTCTTT.

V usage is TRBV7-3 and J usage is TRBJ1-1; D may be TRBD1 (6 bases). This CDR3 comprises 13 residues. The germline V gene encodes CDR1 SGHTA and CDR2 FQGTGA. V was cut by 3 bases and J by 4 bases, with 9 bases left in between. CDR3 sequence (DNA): TGTGCCAGCAGCTTCGAACAGGGCACTGAAGCTTTCTTT. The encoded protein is CASSFEQGTEAFF.